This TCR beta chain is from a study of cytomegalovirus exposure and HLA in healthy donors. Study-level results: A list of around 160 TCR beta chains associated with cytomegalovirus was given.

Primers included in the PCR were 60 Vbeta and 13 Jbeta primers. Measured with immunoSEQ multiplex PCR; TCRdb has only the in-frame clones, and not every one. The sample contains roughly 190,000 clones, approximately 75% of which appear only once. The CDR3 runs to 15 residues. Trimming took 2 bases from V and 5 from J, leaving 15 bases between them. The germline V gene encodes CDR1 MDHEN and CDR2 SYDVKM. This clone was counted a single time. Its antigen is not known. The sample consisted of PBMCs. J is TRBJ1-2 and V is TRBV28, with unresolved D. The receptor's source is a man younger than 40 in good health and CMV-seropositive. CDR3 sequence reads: CASSLSSSGGYGYTF. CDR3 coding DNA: TGTGCCAGCAGTTTAAGTAGCTCTGGTGGGTATGGCTACACCTTC.